Following are 26 T cell receptor beta chains from one sample sequenced in a study of cytomegalovirus exposure and HLA in healthy donors. Measured with immunoSEQ multiplex PCR; TCRdb has only the in-frame clones, and not every one. Among fewer than 200,000 clones, 89% were seen once, and the ten largest hold 4% to 4.5%. Material for sequencing was PBMCs. Receptors originate from a man aged 18 to 35 in good health and CMV-seropositive.

V and J are TRBV7-9 and TRBJ2-1, with D possibly being TRBD2 (5 bases). Trimming shortened V by 1 base and J by 7 bases, and 8 bases separated the two germline ends. This CDR3 has 13 residues. The germline CDR1 and CDR2 sequences are SEHNR and FQNEAQ (reference sequence). The CDR3 region has the DNA TGTGCCAGCAGCTTAGTAACGGGGAATGAGCAGTTCTTC. The encoded protein is CASSLVTGNEQFF. The variable domain in full, completed from reference TRBV7-9 and TRBJ2-1, reads DTGVSQNPRHKITKRGQNVTFRCDPISEHNRLYWYRQTLGQGPEFLTYFQNEAQLEKSRLLSDRFSAERPKGSFSTLEIQRTEQGDSAMYLCASSLVTGNEQFFGPGTRLTVL.

This clone showed up just once. This chain uses TRBV5-1 with TRBJ1-5, with 9 bases that match TRBD1. In germline, CDR1 is SGHRS, CDR2 YFSETQ. The ends lost 4 bases at V and 4 bases at J; junction bases unmatched: 6. The CDR3 is 15 amino acids. CDR3 amino acids: CASSIGTGRNQPQHF. The CDR3 nucleotides are TGCGCCAGCAGCATTGGGACAGGGCGTAATCAGCCCCAGCATTTT.

DNA of the CDR3: TGTGCCAGCAGCGTCCCTACCGCCTACGAGCAGTACTTC. Protein: CASSVPTAYEQYF. This sequence joins TRBV21-1 and TRBJ2-7; whether TRBD2, the table's D call, matches the DNA was not checked. TRBV21-1 is a listed pseudogene. This CDR3 region has 13 residues.

CDR3 coding DNA: TGCGCCAGCAGCTTAGCCCCCCCAGGACAGGTTAATGAAAAACTGTTTTTT. As protein: CASSLAPPGQVNEKLFF. The chain employs TRBV5-1 and TRBJ1-4; 7 bases match TRBD1. The CDR3 contains 17 residues. After removal of 2 bases from V and 4 bases from J, the junction contained 11 bases not matched to a gene. Per germline, CDR1 SGHRS and CDR2 YFSETQ.

The CDR3 nucleotides are TGTGCCAGCAGCCAACGGGGAGGCAGGGAAAAACTGTTTTTT. It encodes CASSQRGGREKLFF. The chain couples TRBV11-3 to TRBJ1-4; D not resolved. V dropped 5 bases and J dropped 8 bases, with 15 bases sitting between them. The CDR3 runs to 14 residues. Germline V gene data show CDR1 as SGHNT and CDR2 as YENEEA.

The CDR3 coding sequence is TGCGCCAGCAGCCAAGATCTTAGCGGGAGGGCCTACCTCGACACCGGGGAGCTGTTTTTT. Its translation: CASSQDLSGRAYLDTGELFF. The rearrangement joins TRBV4-1 to TRBJ2-2, with TRBD2 identical over 11 bases. Germline V gives CDR1 MGHRA, CDR2 YSYEKL. V shed 0 bases and J 3 bases; nucleotides not matched to a gene: 12. This CDR3 is built from 20 residues.

This rearrangement joins TRBV20-1 to TRBJ2-7; 8 nucleotides agree with TRBD2. CDR3 size: 11 residues. Germline V CDR1 and CDR2: DFQATT, SNEGSKA (reference sequence). The CDR3 region is CGRGVRLEQYF. CDR3 bases: TGCGGGCGGGGGGTCCGCCTCGAGCAGTACTTC.

The genes are TRBV5-4 and TRBJ2-5; 7 positions agree with TRBD1. The J segment lost 5 bases and the V segment lost 0 bases, leaving 4 bases of the junction unmatched. Germline V gene sequence: CDR1 SGHNT, CDR2 YYREEE (reference sequence). The CDR3 has 14 amino acids. This chain's CDR3 is CASSLGGQVETQYF. In DNA form, the CDR3 reads TGTGCCAGCAGCTTGGGTGGACAGGTGGAGACCCAGTACTTC.

The chain has TRBV7-3 and TRBJ2-1, with 7 bases matching TRBD2. With V trimmed by 5 bases and J by 3 bases, 7 bases remained unmatched. Germline V gives CDR1 SGHTA, CDR2 FQGTGA. This CDR3 is 15 amino acids long. CDR3 residues: CASSRSGTGYNEQFF. The CDR3 DNA reads as TGTGCCAGCAGCCGAAGCGGGACCGGCTACAATGAGCAGTTCTTC.

The V and J genes are TRBV4-1 and TRBJ1-1; the D gene is possibly TRBD1 (5 bases). Germline V gene sequence: CDR1 MGHRA, CDR2 YSYEKL. The CDR3 is 18 residues long. Trimming took 0 bases from V and 0 from J, leaving 17 bases between them. The CDR3 here is CASSQESRLDRLNTEAFF. The CDR3, as DNA: TGCGCCAGCAGCCAAGAAAGTCGGCTTGACAGATTGAACACTGAAGCTTTCTTT.

The rearrangement joins TRBV9 to TRBJ2-7; 9 bases line up with TRBD2. Per the germline V gene, CDR1 is SGDLS and CDR2 is YYNGEE. The CDR3 length is 13 residues. V lost 8 bases and J lost 4; bases outside the gene matches: 7. The CDR3: CASNSGSNYEQYF. The DNA for the CDR3 is TGTGCCAGTAATAGCGGGAGTAATTACGAGCAGTACTTC.

The gene calls are TRBV5-1 and TRBJ1-2; TRBD1 might be the D (6 bases). This CDR3 is built from 14 residues. Per germline, CDR1 SGHRS and CDR2 YFSETQ. V was pared by 3 bases and J by 0 bases, with 9 bases between. The CDR3 protein is CASSSGTSNYGYTF. Here the CDR3 DNA reads TGCGCCAGCAGCTCCGGGACATCTAACTATGGCTACACCTTC.

The chain employs TRBV28 and TRBJ2-7, with a weak D call TRBD1 (5 bases). CDR3 size: 11 residues. Looked up from germline, CDR1 is MDHEN and CDR2 is SYDVKM. The ends were cut back, 7 bases at V and 3 bases at J, with 7 bases in the middle. In DNA, the CDR3 is TGTGCCAGCACAGGGCGCTACGAGCAGTACTTC. It codes for CASTGRYEQYF.

A word on this clone: The sample carries other DNA sequences with the same CDR3. The chain has TRBV7-9 and TRBJ2-7, with no clear D. The CDR3 consists of 12 residues. The germline CDR1 and CDR2 sequences are SEHNR and FQNEAQ (reference sequence). The V and J ends lost 5 bases and 1 base respectively, with 6 bases between them. The CDR3 protein is CASSPRSYEQYF. The CDR3 coding sequence is TGTGCCAGCAGCCCCCGGTCCTACGAGCAGTACTTC. Full variable domain (rest looked up from reference TRBV7-9 and TRBJ2-7): DTGVSQNPRHKITKRGQNVTFRCDPISEHNRLYWYRQTLGQGPEFLTYFQNEAQLEKSRLLSDRFSAERPKGSFSTLEIQRTEQGDSAMYLCASSPRSYEQYFGPGTRLTVT.

The chain has TRBV7-4 and TRBJ2-2; the D gene is possibly TRBD1 (6 bases). CDR3 length equals 14 residues. The V gene's germline CDR1 is SGHVT and CDR2 SQSDAQ. The germline V and J ends were trimmed by 7 bases and 8 bases, with 17 bases remaining between them. CDR3 nucleotides: TGTGCCAGCAACAGACGAGGGGGTGAAGGGGAGCTGTTTTTT. Translation: CASNRRGGEGELFF.

In the case of this clone: The same CDR3 can be traced to other DNA sequences in this sample. This sequence joins TRBV4-1 and TRBJ2-6, with D possibly matching TRBD1 (5 bases). The CDR3 totals 16 residues. Per germline, CDR1 MGHRA and CDR2 YSYEKL. V lost 1 base and J 0 bases, leaving 7 bases between the germline ends. The DNA for the CDR3 is TGCGCCAGCAGCCAAGTCCAGGGCTCTGGGGCCAACGTCCTGACTTTC. Translating it yields CASSQVQGSGANVLTF.

The chain recombines TRBV10-3 with TRBJ1-1; TRBD1 might be the D (5 bases). Trimming took off 0 bases at V and 1 base at J, with 6 bases between the two ends. This CDR3 region has 14 residues. CDR1 and CDR2 (germline): ENHRY, SYGVKD. In DNA form, the CDR3 reads TGTGCCATCAGTGAGTCGGGGGGGAACACTGAAGCTTTCTTT. It specifies CAISESGGNTEAFF.

In this sample, this clone turned up a few times. The chain is built from TRBV7-9 and TRBJ1-5; unclear D gene. V was pared by 6 bases and J by 4 bases, with 7 bases between. The CDR3 loop spans 12 amino acids. Germline V gene lookup returns CDR1 SEHNR and CDR2 FQNEAQ (reference sequence). CDR3 sequence reads: CASSSGNQPQHF. CDR3 nucleotides: TGTGCCAGCAGTTCGGGGAATCAGCCCCAGCATTTT.

V usage is TRBV5-1 and J usage is TRBJ1-4; D is perhaps TRBD1 (6 bases). The CDR3 covers 15 residues. V gave up 2 bases and J gave up 0 bases, with 8 bases separating them. Germline lookup yields CDR1 SGHRS and CDR2 YFSETQ. The DNA for the CDR3 is TGCGCCAGCAGCTTAAACAGGGCAACTAATGAAAAACTGTTTTTT. It specifies CASSLNRATNEKLFF.

The chain joins TRBV28 to TRBJ2-7, with TRBD2 as a possible D gene (5 bases). This CDR3 has 12 amino acids. Trimming took 5 bases from V and 6 from J, leaving 11 bases between them. CDR1 MDHEN and CDR2 SYDVKM come from the germline V gene. In nucleotides, the CDR3 is TGTGCCAGCAGTGAGGAGCGGCGCGAGCAGTACTTC. Translated, it gives CASSEERREQYF.

The chain combines TRBV6-1 with TRBJ2-1, with D possibly TRBD1 on 6 matching bases. This CDR3 has 15 amino acids. Germline V gives CDR1 MNHNS, CDR2 SASEGT. Trimming shortened V by 2 bases and J by 4 bases, and 12 bases separated the two germline ends. Here the CDR3 reads CASSELQGPYNEQFF. Written as DNA, the CDR3 is TGTGCCAGCAGTGAATTACAGGGACCTTACAATGAGCAGTTCTTC.

The chain combines TRBV5-1 with TRBJ2-7, with D perhaps matching TRBD2 (5 bases). V shed 5 bases and J shed 3 bases, with 15 bases lying between them. CDR1 is SGHRS and CDR2 is YFSETQ in the germline V gene. The CDR3 length is 14 residues. The CDR3 reads CASSSETEVYEQYF. DNA of the CDR3: TGCGCCAGCAGTAGCGAGACGGAGGTCTACGAGCAGTACTTC.

The V gene is TRBV27, the J gene TRBJ1-1; 8 positions match TRBD1. CDR1 is MNHEY and CDR2 is SMNVEV in the germline V gene (reference sequence). The CDR3 loop spans 14 amino acids. V lost 6 bases, J lost 5 bases, and 8 bases stayed unmatched. In DNA, the CDR3 is TGTGCCAGCAGGTTGGACAGGGCTGGAACTGAAGCTTTCTTT. The encoded protein is CASRLDRAGTEAFF.

This chain uses TRBV4-1 with TRBJ2-5; TRBD2 might be the D (7 bases). This CDR3 has 14 residues. The germline gives CDR1 MGHRA, CDR2 YSYEKL. Trimming shortened V by 4 bases and J by 4 bases, and 13 bases separated the two germline ends. The DNA of the CDR3 is TGCGCCAGCAGCCTTGGACAGCGGGGAGAGACCCAGTACTTC. Encoded protein: CASSLGQRGETQYF.

The chain couples TRBV7-2 to TRBJ1-2; the match to TRBD1 covers 12 bases. CDR3 length: 15 amino acids. Trimming cost V 3 bases and J 8 bases; bases outside gene matches: 7. Germline V gene sequence: CDR1 SGHTA, CDR2 FQGNSA. This chain's CDR3 is CASSLGTGGVLGYTF. The CDR3 DNA reads as TGTGCCAGCAGCTTGGGGACAGGGGGCGTTCTGGGCTACACCTTC.

In its sample, this clone was seen a few times. The rearrangement links TRBV28 to TRBJ1-2; perhaps TRBD1 as D (5 bases). The V gene's germline CDR1 is MDHEN and CDR2 SYDVKM. V lost 6 bases and J lost 4, with 15 bases in between. This CDR3 has 14 residues. The CDR3 reads CASRSGTWVYGYTF. DNA of the CDR3: TGTGCCAGCAGAAGTGGGACTTGGGTCTATGGCTACACCTTC.